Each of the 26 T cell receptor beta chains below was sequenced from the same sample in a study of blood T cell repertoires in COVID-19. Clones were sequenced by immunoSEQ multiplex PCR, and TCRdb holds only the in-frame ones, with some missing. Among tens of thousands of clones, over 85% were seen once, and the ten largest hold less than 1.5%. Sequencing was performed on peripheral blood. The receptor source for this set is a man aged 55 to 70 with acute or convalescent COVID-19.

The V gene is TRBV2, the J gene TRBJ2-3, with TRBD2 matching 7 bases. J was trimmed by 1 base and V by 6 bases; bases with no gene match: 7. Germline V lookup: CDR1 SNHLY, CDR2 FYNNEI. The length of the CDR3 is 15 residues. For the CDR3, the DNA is TGTGCCAGCAGGGGTGGACTAGAACGCACAGATACGCAGTATTTT. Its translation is CASRGGLERTDTQYF.

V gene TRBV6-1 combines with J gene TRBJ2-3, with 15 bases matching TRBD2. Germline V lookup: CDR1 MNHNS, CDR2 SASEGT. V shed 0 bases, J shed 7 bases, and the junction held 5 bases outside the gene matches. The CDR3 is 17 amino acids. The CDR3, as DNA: TGTGCCAGCAGTGAAGCTGTGGGACTAGCGGGGGGAAATACGCAGTATTTT. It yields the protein CASSEAVGLAGGNTQYF.

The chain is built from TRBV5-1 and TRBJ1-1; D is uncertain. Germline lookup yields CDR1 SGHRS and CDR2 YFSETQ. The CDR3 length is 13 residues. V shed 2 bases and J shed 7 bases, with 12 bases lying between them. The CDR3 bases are TGCGCCAGCAGCTTCGGCGGGGAGAATGAAGCTTTCTTT. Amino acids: CASSFGGENEAFF.

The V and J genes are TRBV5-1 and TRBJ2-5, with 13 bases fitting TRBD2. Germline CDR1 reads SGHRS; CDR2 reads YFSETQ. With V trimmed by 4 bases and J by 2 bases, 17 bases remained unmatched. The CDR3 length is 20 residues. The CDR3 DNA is TGCGCCAGCAGCCCCGGCCACACTAGCGGGGGGGCAGGCGGACAAGAGACCCAGTACTTC. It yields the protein CASSPGHTSGGAGGQETQYF.

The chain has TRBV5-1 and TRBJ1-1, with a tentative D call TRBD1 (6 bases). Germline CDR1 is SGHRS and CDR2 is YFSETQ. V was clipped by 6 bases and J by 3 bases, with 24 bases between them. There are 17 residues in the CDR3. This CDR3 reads CASTLGLVQGRDTEAFF. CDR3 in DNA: TGCGCCAGCACTCTTGGATTAGTACAGGGCAGGGACACTGAAGCTTTCTTT.

The DNA for the CDR3 is TGCGCCAGCAGCTTGGTGGCGGGGGGGCGGAATGAGCAGTTCTTC. Its protein is CASSLVAGGRNEQFF. The chain has TRBV5-1 and TRBJ2-1; TRBD2 matches at 9 bases. This CDR3 region has 15 residues. The germline V gene has CDR1 SGHRS and CDR2 YFSETQ. Trimming at V came to 0 bases and at J to 7 bases, leaving 5 bases not matched to a gene.

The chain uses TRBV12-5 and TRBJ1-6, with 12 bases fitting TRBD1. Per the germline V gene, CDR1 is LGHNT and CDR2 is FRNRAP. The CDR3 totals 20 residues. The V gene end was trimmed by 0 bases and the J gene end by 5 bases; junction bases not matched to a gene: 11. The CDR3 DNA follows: TGTGCTAGTGGTTTGGTCACCGGGACAGGGGGCTTCGTGGATAATTCACCCCTCCACTTT. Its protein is CASGLVTGTGGFVDNSPLHF.

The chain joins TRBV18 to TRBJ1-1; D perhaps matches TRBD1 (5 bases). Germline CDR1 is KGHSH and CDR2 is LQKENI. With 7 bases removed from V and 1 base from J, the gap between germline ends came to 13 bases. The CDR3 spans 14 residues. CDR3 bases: TGTGCCAGCTTCCGGGGAGGGGCGAACACTGAAGCTTTCTTT. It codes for CASFRGGANTEAFF.

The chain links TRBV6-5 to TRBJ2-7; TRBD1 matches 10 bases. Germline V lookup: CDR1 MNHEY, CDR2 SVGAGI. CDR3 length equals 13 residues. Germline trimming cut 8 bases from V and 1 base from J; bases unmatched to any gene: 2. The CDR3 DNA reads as TGTGCCAGCGAGGACAGGGGGTCCTACGAGCAGTACTTC. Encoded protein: CASEDRGSYEQYF.

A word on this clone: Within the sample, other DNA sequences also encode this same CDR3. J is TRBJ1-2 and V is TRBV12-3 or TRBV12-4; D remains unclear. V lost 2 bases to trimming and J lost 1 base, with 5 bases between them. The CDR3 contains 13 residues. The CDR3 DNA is TGTGCCAGCAGTTTATCGGGTAACTATGGCTACACCTTC. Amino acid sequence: CASSLSGNYGYTF.

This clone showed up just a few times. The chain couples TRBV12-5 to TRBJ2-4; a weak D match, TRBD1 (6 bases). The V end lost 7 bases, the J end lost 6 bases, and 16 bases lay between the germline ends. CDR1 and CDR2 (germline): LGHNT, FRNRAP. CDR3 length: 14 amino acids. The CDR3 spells CASEGDTAVNIQYF. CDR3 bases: TGTGCTAGTGAAGGGGACACAGCGGTAAACATTCAGTACTTC.

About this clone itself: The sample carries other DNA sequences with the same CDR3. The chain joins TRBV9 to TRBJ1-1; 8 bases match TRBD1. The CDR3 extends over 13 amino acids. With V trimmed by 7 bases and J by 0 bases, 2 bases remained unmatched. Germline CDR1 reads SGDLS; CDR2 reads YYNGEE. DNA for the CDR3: TGTGCCAGCGGACAGGGCATGAACACTGAAGCTTTCTTT. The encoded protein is CASGQGMNTEAFF. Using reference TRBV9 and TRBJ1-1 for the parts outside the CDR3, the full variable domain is DSGVTQTPKHLITATGQRVTLRCSPRSGDLSVYWYQQSLDQGLQFLIQYYNGEERAKGNILERFSAQQFPDLHSELNLSSLELGDSALYFCASGQGMNTEAFFGQGTRLTVV.

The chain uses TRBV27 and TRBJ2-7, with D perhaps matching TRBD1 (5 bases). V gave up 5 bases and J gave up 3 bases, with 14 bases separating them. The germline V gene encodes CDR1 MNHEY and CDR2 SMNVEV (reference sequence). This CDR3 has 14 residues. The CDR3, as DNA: TGTGCCAGCAGTCTCCGGACATACGGCTACGAGCAGTACTTC. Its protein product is CASSLRTYGYEQYF.

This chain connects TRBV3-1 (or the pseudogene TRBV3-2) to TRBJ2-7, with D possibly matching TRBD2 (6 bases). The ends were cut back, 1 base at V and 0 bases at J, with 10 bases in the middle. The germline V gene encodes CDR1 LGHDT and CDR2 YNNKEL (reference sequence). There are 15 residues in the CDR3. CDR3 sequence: CASSQAGASSYEQYF. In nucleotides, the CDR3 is TGTGCCAGCAGCCAAGCGGGAGCAAGCTCCTACGAGCAGTACTTC.

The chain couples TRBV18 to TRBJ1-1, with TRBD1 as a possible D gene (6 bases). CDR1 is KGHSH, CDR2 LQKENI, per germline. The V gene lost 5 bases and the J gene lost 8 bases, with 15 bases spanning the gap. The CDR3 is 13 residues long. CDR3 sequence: CASSGGGRAEAFF. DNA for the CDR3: TGTGCCAGCTCAGGGGGGGGCCGGGCCGAAGCTTTCTTT.

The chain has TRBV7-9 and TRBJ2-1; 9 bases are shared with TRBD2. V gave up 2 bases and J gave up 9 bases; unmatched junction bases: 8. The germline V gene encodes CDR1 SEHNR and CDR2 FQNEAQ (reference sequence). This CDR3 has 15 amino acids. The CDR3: CASSLTGLASGEQFF. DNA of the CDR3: TGTGCCAGCAGCTTAACCGGACTAGCGAGCGGTGAGCAGTTCTTC.

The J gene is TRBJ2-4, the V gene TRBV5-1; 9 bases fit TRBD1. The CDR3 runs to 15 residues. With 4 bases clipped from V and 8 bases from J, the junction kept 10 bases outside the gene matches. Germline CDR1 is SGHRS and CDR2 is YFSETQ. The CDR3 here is CASSNRDREADIQYF. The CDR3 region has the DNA TGCGCCAGCAGCAACCGGGACAGGGAGGCTGACATTCAGTACTTC. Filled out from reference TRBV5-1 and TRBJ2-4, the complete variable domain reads KAGVTQTPRYLIKTRGQQVTLSCSPISGHRSVSWYQQTPGQGLQFLFEYFSETQRNKGNFPGRFSGRQFSNSRSEMNVSTLELGDSALYLCASSNRDREADIQYFGAGTRLSVL.

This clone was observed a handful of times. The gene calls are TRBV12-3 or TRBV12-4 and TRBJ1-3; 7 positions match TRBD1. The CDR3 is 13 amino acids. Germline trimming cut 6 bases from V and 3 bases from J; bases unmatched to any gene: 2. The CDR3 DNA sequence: TGTGCCAGCAGAGGGACAGTTGGAAACACCATATATTTT. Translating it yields CASRGTVGNTIYF.

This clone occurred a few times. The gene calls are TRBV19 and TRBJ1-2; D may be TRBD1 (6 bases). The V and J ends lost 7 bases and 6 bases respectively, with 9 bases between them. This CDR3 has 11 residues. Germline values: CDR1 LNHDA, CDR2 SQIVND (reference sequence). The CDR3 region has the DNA TGTGCCAGTACCAACAGGGATGGCTACACCTTC. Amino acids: CASTNRDGYTF.

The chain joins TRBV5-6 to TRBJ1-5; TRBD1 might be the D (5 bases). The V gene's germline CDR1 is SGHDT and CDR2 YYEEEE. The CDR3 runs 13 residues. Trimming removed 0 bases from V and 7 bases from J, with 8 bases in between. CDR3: CASSLAGYQPQHF. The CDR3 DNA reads TGTGCCAGCAGCTTGGCAGGGTACCAGCCCCAGCATTTT.

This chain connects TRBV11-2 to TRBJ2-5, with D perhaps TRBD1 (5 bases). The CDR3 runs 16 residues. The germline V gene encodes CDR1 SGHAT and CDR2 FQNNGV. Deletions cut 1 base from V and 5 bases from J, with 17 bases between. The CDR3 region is CASSLGHAGLRETQYF. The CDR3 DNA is TGTGCCAGCAGCTTAGGTCACGCAGGGCTTCGGGAGACCCAGTACTTC.

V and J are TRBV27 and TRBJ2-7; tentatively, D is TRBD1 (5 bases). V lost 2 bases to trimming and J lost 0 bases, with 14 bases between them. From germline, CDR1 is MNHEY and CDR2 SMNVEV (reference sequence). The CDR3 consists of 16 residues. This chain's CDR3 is CASSLRGTAPSYEQYF. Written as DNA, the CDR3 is TGTGCCAGCAGTTTAAGGGGCACTGCTCCCTCCTACGAGCAGTACTTC.

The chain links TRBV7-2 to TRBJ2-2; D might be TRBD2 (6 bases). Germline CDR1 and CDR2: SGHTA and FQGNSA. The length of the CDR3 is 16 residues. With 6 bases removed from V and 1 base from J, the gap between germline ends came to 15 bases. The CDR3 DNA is TGTGCCAGCAGACGAGGAGGGTTAGGGAACACCGGGGAGCTGTTTTTT. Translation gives CASRRGGLGNTGELFF.

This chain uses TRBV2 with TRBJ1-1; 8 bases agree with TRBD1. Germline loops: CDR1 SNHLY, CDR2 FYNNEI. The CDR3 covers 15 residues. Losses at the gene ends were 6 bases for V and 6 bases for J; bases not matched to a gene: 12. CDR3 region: CASSIFRGLVAEAFF. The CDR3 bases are TGTGCCAGCAGCATCTTCAGGGGGCTAGTGGCTGAAGCTTTCTTT.

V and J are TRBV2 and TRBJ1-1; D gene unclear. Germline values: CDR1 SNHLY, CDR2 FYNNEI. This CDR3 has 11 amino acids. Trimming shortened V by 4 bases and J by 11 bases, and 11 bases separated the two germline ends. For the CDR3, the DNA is TGTGCCAGCAGTGGGAGTGGCGTCGCTTTCTTT. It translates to CASSGSGVAFF.

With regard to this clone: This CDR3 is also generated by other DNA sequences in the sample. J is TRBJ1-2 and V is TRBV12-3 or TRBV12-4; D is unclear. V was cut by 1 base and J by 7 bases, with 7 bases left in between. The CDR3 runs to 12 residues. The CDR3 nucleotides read TGTGCCAGCAGTTTAGGGGGAGGTGGCTACACCTTC. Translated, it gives CASSLGGGGYTF.